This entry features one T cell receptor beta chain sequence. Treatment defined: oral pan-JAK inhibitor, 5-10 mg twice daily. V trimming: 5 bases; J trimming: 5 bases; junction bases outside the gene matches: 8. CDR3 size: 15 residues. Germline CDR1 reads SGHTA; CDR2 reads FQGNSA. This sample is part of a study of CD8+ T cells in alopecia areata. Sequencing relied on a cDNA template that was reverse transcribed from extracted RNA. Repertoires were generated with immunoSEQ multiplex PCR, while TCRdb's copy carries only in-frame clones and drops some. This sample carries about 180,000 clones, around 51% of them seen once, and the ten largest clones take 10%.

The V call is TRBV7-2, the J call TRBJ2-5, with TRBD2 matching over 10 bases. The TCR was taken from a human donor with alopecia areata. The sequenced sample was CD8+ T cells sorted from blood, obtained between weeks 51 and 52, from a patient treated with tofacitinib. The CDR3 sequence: CASSAAGGRWETQYF. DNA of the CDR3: TGTGCCAGCAGCGCAGCGGGGGGGCGGTGGGAGACCCAGTACTTC.